This T cell receptor (beta chain) is from a study of T cell changes during pregnancy in multiple sclerosis. This CDR3 spans 12 amino acids. Trimming removed 4 bases from V and 14 bases from J, with 18 bases in between. Per the germline V gene, CDR1 is SGHRS and CDR2 is YFSETQ. Data came from immunoSEQ multiplex PCR; TCRdb stores just in-frame clones and leaves some out. Of some 33,000 clones in the sample, around 92% were seen once. The sequence was obtained from a female donor in good health, enrolled as a control in a pregnancy study. J is TRBJ1-2 and V is TRBV5-1; no definite D call. Material: CD8+ T cells from peripheral blood mononuclear cells, obtained in the second trimester of pregnancy. CDR3 sequence (DNA): TGCGCCAGCAGCCCGGGAACAGAGGACTGGACCTTC. Translation: CASSPGTEDWTF.